The TCR beta chain described here comes from a study of molecular identifiers for immune sequencing clone quantification. The length of the CDR3 is 14 residues. Trimming cost V 5 bases and J 2 bases, with 13 bases left between them. Germline-derived CDR1 and CDR2 are MNHNY and SVGAGI (reference sequence). TCRdb re-derived calls from the PCR reads in MiXCR, one entry per CDR3 protein. Found here are hundreds of thousands of distinct CDR3 sequences, about 25% of them singletons; the top ten hold 0.78%. This clonotype was detected ten times or more. Sequencing used naive CD8+ T cells from blood, with Jurkat cell RNA spiked in. Documented subset: FACS-sorted CD8+CD4-CCR7+CD45RA+ naive T cells. The clonotype originates from a human donor in good health. Some libraries in this study had Jurkat cell RNA spiked in. The V gene is TRBV6-6, the J gene TRBJ2-7; D call uncertain. Written as DNA, the CDR3 is TGTGCCAGCAGTGATCACCCAGGAGCCTACGAGCAGTACTTC. Translated, it gives CASSDHPGAYEQYF.